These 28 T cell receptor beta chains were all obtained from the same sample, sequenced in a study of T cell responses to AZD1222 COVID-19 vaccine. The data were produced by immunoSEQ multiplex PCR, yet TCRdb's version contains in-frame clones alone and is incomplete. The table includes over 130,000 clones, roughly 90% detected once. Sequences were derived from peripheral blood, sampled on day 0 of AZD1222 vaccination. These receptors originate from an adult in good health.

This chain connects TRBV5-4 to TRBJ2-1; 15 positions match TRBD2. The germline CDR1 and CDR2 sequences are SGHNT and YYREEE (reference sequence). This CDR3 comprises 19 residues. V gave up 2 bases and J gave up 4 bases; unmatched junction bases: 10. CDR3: CASSFGGGTSGRFYNEQFF. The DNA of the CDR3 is TGTGCCAGCAGCTTTGGGGGTGGGACTAGCGGGAGGTTTTACAATGAGCAGTTCTTC.

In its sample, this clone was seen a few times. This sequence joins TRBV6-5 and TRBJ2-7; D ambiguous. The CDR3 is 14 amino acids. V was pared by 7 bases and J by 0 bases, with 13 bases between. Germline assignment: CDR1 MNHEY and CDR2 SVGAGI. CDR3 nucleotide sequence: TGTGCCAGCAAGCAAATGCTCAGCTCCTACGAGCAGTACTTC. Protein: CASKQMLSSYEQYF.

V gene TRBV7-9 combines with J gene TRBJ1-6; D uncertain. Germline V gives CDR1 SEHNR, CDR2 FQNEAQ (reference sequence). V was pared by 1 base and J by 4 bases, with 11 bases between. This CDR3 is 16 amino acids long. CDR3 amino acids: CASSLDGRGYNSPLHF. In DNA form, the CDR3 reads TGTGCCAGCAGCTTAGACGGCAGAGGATATAATTCACCCCTCCACTTT. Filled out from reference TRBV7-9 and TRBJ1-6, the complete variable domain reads DTGVSQNPRHKITKRGQNVTFRCDPISEHNRLYWYRQTLGQGPEFLTYFQNEAQLEKSRLLSDRFSAERPKGSFSTLEIQRTEQGDSAMYLCASSLDGRGYNSPLHFGNGTRLTVT.

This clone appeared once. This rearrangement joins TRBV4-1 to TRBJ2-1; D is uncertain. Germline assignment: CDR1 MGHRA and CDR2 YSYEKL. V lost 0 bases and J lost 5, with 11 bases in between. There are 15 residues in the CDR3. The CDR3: CASSQESSDHNEQFF. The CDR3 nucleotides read TGCGCCAGCAGCCAAGAAAGTTCGGACCACAATGAGCAGTTCTTC.

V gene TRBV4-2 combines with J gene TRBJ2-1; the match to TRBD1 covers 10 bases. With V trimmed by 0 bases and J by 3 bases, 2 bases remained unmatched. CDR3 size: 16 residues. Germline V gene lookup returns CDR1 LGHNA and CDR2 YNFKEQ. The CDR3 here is CASSQDGTGVYNEQFF. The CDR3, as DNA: TGTGCCAGCAGCCAAGACGGGACAGGGGTCTACAATGAGCAGTTCTTC.

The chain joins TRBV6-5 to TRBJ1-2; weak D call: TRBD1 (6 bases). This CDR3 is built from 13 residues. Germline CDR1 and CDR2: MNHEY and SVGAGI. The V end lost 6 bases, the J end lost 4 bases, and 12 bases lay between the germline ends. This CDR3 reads CASRGGVPYGYTF. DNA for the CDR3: TGTGCCAGCAGGGGGGGCGTCCCCTATGGCTACACCTTC.

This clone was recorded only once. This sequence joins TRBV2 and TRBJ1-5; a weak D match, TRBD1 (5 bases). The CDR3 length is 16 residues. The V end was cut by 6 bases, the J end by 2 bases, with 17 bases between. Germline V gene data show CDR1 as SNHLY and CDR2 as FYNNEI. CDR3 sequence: CASRAPGNLRNQPQHF. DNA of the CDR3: TGTGCCAGCAGGGCTCCAGGGAATCTTCGCAATCAGCCCCAGCATTTT.

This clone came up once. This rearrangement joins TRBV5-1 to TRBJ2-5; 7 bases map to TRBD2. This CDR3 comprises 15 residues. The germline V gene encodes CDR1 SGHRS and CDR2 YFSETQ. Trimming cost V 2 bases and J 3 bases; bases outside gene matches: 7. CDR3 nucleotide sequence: TGCGCCAGCAGCTTTGACGGGAGCGGGGAAGAGACCCAGTACTTC. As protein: CASSFDGSGEETQYF.

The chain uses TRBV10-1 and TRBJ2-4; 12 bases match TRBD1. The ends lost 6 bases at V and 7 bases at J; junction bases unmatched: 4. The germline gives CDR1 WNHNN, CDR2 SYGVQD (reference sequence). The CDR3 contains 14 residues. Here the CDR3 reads CASSPGTGGNIQYF. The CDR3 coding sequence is TGCGCCAGCAGCCCCGGGACAGGGGGCAACATTCAGTACTTC.

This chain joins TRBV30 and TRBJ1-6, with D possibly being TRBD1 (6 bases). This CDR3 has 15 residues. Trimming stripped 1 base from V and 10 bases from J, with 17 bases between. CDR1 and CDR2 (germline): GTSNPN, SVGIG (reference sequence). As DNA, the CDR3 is TGTGCCTGGAGTGCACAGGGAGGAGTAGGATCACCCCTCCACTTT. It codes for CAWSAQGGVGSPLHF.

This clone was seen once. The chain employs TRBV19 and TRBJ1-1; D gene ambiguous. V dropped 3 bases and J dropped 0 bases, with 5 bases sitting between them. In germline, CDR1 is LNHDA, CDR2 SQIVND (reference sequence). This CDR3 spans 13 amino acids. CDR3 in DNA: TGTGCCAGTAGTATCCGCATGAACACTGAAGCTTTCTTT. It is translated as CASSIRMNTEAFF. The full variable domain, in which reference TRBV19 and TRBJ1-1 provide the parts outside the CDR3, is DGGITQSPKYLFRKEGQNVTLSCEQNLNHDAMYWYRQDPGQGLRLIYYSQIVNDFQKGDIAEGYSVSREKKESFPLTVTSAQKNPTAFYLCASSIRMNTEAFFGQGTRLTVV.

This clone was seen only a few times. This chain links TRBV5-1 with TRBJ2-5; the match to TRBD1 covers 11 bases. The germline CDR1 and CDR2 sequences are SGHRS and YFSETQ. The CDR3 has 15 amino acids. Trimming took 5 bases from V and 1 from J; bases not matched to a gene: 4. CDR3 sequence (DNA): TGCGCCAGCAGTTCCGGGACAGGGGGCCAAGAGACCCAGTACTTC. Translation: CASSSGTGGQETQYF.

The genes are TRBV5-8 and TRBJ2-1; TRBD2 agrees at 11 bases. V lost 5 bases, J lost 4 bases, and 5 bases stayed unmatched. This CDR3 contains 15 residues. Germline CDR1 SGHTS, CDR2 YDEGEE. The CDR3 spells CASRSGLAGYNEQFF. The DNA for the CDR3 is TGTGCCAGCAGATCTGGACTAGCGGGTTACAATGAGCAGTTCTTC.

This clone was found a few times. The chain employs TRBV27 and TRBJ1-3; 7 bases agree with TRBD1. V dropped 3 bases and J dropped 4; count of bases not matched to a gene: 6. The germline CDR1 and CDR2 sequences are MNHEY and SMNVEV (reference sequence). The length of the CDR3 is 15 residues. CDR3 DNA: TGTGCCAGCAGTTTGGAGGGGGCGGGAGGAAACACCATATATTTT. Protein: CASSLEGAGGNTIYF.

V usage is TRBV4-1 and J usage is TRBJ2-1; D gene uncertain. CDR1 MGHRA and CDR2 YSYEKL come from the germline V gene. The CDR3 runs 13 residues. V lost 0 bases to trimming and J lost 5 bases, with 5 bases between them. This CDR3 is CASSQDSNNEQFF. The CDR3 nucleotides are TGCGCCAGCAGCCAAGATTCAAACAATGAGCAGTTCTTC.

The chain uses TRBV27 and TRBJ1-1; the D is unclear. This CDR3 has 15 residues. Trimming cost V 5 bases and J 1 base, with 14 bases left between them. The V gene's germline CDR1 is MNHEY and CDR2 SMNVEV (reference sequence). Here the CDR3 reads CASSKNNWPNTEAFF. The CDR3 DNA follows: TGTGCCAGCAGTAAAAACAACTGGCCGAACACTGAAGCTTTCTTT.

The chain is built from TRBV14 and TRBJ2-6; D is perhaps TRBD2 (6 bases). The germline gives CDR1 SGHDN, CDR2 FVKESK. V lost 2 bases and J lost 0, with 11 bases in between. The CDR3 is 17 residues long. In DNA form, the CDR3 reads TGTGCCAGCAGCCAATTGGAGGGCCACTCTGGGGCCAACGTCCTGACTTTC. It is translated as CASSQLEGHSGANVLTF.

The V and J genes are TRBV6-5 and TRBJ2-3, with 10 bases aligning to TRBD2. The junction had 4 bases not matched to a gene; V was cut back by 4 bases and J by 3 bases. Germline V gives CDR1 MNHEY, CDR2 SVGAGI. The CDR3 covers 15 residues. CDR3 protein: CASSSLAGVTDTQYF. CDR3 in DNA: TGTGCCAGCAGTTCGCTAGCGGGAGTAACAGATACGCAGTATTTT.

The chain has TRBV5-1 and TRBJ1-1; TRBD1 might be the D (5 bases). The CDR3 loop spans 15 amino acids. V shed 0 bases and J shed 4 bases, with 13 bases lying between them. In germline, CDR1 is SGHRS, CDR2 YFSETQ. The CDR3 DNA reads TGCGCCAGCAGCTTGGACGGCAGGGCCTCCACTGAAGCTTTCTTT. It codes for CASSLDGRASTEAFF.

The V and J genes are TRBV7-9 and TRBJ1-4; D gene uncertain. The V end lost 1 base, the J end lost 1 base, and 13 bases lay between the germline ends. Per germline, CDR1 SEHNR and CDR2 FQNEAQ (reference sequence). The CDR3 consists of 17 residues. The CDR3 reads CASSLGGRVLTNEKLFF. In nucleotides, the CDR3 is TGTGCCAGCAGCTTAGGGGGTAGGGTTTTAACTAATGAAAAACTGTTTTTT.

The CDR3 loop is CASSSTNSPLHF. The CDR3 nucleotides read TGCGCCAGCAGTTCGACTAATTCACCCCTCCACTTT. The chain uses TRBV10-1 and TRBJ1-6; no definite D call. With 5 bases removed from V and 6 bases from J, the gap between germline ends came to 5 bases. Germline lookup yields CDR1 WNHNN and CDR2 SYGVQD (reference sequence). The length of the CDR3 is 12 residues.

In nucleotides, the CDR3 is TGTGCCAGCAGCCCCACTGGGACAGGGGACTATGGCTACACCTTC. It specifies CASSPTGTGDYGYTF. The rearrangement uses TRBV6-5 and TRBJ1-2; 10 nucleotides line up with TRBD1. The CDR3 sequence is 15 residues long. V shed 6 bases and J 3 bases; nucleotides not matched to a gene: 7. CDR1 is MNHEY, CDR2 SVGAGI, per germline.

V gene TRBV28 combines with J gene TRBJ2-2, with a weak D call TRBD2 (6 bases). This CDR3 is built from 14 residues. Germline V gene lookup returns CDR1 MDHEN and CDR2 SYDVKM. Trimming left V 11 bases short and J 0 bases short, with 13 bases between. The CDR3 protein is CAAGGFANTGELFF. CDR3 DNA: TGTGCCGCAGGAGGGTTCGCGAACACCGGGGAGCTGTTTTTT.

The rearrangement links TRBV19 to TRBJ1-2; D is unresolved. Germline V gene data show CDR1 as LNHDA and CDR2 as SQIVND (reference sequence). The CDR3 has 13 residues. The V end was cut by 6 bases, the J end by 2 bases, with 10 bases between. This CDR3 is CASSPRLNYGYTF. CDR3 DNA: TGTGCCAGTAGCCCTCGACTAAACTATGGCTACACCTTC.

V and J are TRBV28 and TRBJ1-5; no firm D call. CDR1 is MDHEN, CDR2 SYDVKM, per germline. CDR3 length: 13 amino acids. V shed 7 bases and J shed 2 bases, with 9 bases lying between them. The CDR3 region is CASNSNRNQPQHF. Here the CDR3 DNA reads TGTGCCAGCAACAGTAATCGCAATCAGCCCCAGCATTTT.

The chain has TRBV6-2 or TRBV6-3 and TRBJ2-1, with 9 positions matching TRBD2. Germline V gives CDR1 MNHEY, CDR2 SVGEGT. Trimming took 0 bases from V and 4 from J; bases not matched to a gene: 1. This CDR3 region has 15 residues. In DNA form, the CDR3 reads TGTGCCAGCAGTTACTCTAGCGGGGGTTACAATGAGCAGTTCTTC. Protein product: CASSYSSGGYNEQFF.

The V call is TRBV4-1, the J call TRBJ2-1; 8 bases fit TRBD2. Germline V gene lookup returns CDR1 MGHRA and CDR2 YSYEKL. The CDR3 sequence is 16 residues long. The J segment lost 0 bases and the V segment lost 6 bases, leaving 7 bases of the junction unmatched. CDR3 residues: CASRPAAGGSYNEQFF. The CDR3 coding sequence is TGCGCCAGCAGGCCGGCGGCGGGAGGCTCCTACAATGAGCAGTTCTTC.

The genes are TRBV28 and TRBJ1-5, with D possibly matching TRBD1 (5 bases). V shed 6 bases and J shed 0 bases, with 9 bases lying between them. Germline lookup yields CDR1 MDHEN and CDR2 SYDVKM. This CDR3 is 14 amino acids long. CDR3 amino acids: CASRDNISNQPQHF. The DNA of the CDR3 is TGTGCCAGCAGGGACAACATTAGCAATCAGCCCCAGCATTTT. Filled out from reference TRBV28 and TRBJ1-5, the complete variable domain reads DVKVTQSSRYLVKRTGEKVFLECVQDMDHENMFWYRQDPGLGLRLIYFSYDVKMKEKGDIPEGYSVSREKKERFSLILESASTNQTSMYLCASRDNISNQPQHFGDGTRLSIL.